This T cell receptor beta chain originates from a study of breast tumors, draining lymph nodes, adjacent tissues. Notes on the study in general: Luminal-like breast cancer showed significantly higher tumor–nontumor repertoire similarity than basal-like. Tumor repertoires ranked between lymph nodes and nontumor tissue in diversity, with V and J gene preferences. The data were judged consistent with most tumor T cells coming from lymph node and expanding in tumor. Tumor T cell lymph node origin was a supported hypothesis, not proven.

This clonotype was picked up many times. Its antigen is still unknown. Samples came from axillary lymph nodes draining the breast cancer. TCRdb analysed the multiplex PCR reads with MiXCR anew, one entry per CDR3 protein. This table holds around 230,000 distinct CDR3 sequences, about 30% found once. The sequencing sample was made of axillary lymph node tissue. The TCR comes from a female donor with breast cancer. Some clones in this sample may be carry-over from other donors' samples.

The CDR3 loop is CSAPIGTEQETQYF. Written as DNA, the CDR3 is TGCAGTGCCCCAATCGGGACAGAGCAAGAGACCCAGTACTTC. The J gene is TRBJ2-5, the V gene TRBV20-1; 7 bases line up with TRBD1. The CDR3 has 14 amino acids. The germline V gene encodes CDR1 DFQATT and CDR2 SNEGSKA (reference sequence). Unmatched junction bases numbered 9, after V lost 6 bases and J lost 2 bases.